These 21 T cell receptor beta chains share one sample of origin, sequenced in a study of T cell responses to AZD1222 COVID-19 vaccine. Libraries were prepared by immunoSEQ multiplex PCR; TCRdb keeps only in-frame clonotypes and omits some of them. The sample shows 100,000 to 130,000 clones, around 90% of them seen only once. The source material was peripheral blood, sampled on day 0 of AZD1222 vaccination. The receptors shown here come from an adult in good health.

This chain links TRBV19 with TRBJ2-2; D is unresolved. The CDR3 is made up of 17 amino acids. The V gene's germline CDR1 is LNHDA and CDR2 SQIVND (reference sequence). V was clipped by 5 bases and J by 4 bases, with 20 bases between them. CDR3 in DNA: TGTGCCAGTAGTTCTCCCAGAGCTACTGAACCCACCGGGGAGCTGTTTTTT. It specifies CASSSPRATEPTGELFF.

V is TRBV9 and J is TRBJ1-1; D is ambiguous. This CDR3 is 14 amino acids long. CDR1 and CDR2 from the germline V gene are SGDLS and YYNGEE. Deletions cut 0 bases from V and 2 bases from J, with 8 bases between. This CDR3 is CASSVAGVNTEAFF. CDR3 in DNA: TGTGCCAGCAGCGTAGCTGGGGTTAACACTGAAGCTTTCTTT.

The chain carries TRBV5-8 and TRBJ1-5; D ambiguous. This CDR3 spans 18 amino acids. V was shortened by 0 bases and J by 0 bases, with 16 bases between the two germline ends. Germline-derived CDR1 and CDR2 are SGHTS and YDEGEE. The CDR3 nucleotides are TGTGCCAGCAGCTTGGCCTTGGCAGGCCTATATAGCAATCAGCCCCAGCATTTT. It encodes CASSLALAGLYSNQPQHF.

In nucleotides, the CDR3 is TGTGCCAGCTCCCCGGGGCAGTCTAAGACCTACGAGCAGTACTTC. As protein: CASSPGQSKTYEQYF. The chain employs TRBV18 and TRBJ2-7; the D call may be TRBD1 or TRBD2 (5 bases each). Germline CDR1 KGHSH, CDR2 LQKENI. The CDR3 loop spans 15 amino acids. Trimming removed 6 bases at V and 2 bases at J, with 17 bases between.

The genes are TRBV27 and TRBJ1-1, with D tentatively TRBD1 (5 bases). The CDR3 length is 16 residues. Per the germline V gene, CDR1 is MNHEY and CDR2 is SMNVEV (reference sequence). V was cut by 5 bases and J by 4 bases, with 20 bases left in between. This chain's CDR3 is CASSPTPGQGITEAFF. The CDR3, as DNA: TGTGCCAGCAGTCCCACCCCCGGTCAGGGTATCACTGAAGCTTTCTTT.

The V and J genes are TRBV2 and TRBJ1-4; perhaps TRBD1 as D (6 bases). V was cut by 6 bases and J by 8 bases, with 10 bases left in between. Germline loops: CDR1 SNHLY, CDR2 FYNNEI. The CDR3 is 12 amino acids. CDR3 loop: CASRDQGEKLFF. The CDR3 DNA sequence: TGTGCCAGCAGGGACCAGGGGGAAAAACTGTTTTTT.

CDR3 in amino acids: CASSKPRGEGTTEAFF. DNA for the CDR3: TGTGCCAGTAGTAAGCCGCGCGGGGAGGGTACTACTGAAGCTTTCTTT. The genes are TRBV19 and TRBJ1-1; D not resolved. Germline V gene lookup returns CDR1 LNHDA and CDR2 SQIVND (reference sequence). V lost 4 bases and J lost 5, with 20 bases in between. This CDR3 contains 16 residues.

The chain couples TRBV19 to TRBJ1-5; no firm D call. The CDR3 has 12 residues. Trimming took off 9 bases at V and 4 bases at J, with 10 bases between the two ends. Per the germline V gene, CDR1 is LNHDA and CDR2 is SQIVND (reference sequence). The CDR3 coding sequence is TGTGCCAGCCAAATGGGGAATCAGCCCCAGCATTTT. Residues: CASQMGNQPQHF. Looking up the rest from reference TRBV19 and TRBJ1-5 gives the full variable domain: DGGITQSPKYLFRKEGQNVTLSCEQNLNHDAMYWYRQDPGQGLRLIYYSQIVNDFQKGDIAEGYSVSREKKESFPLTVTSAQKNPTAFYLCASQMGNQPQHFGDGTRLSIL.

The chain uses TRBV7-8 and TRBJ2-5, with a tentative D call TRBD1 (5 bases). The germline gives CDR1 SGHVS, CDR2 FQNEAQ. Trimming took 5 bases from V and 4 from J, leaving 17 bases between them. CDR3 length equals 15 residues. The CDR3 loop reads CASSPLATGSETQYF. The CDR3 coding sequence is TGTGCCAGCAGCCCATTAGCTACAGGTTCAGAGACCCAGTACTTC.

This sequence joins TRBV4-3 and TRBJ2-1; D unclear. The CDR3 contains 15 residues. V was cut by 1 base and J by 7 bases, with 14 bases left in between. Germline loops: CDR1 LGHNA, CDR2 YSLEER. Here the CDR3 DNA reads TGCGCCAGCAGCCAAGCAAGGGTAGGGAATAATGAGCAGTTCTTC. Protein: CASSQARVGNNEQFF.

This clone was seen a handful of times. The chain combines TRBV27 with TRBJ2-3; TRBD2 matches at 8 bases. The V segment lost 5 bases and the J segment 0 bases; nucleotides outside the gene matches: 7. This CDR3 has 16 amino acids. The germline V gene encodes CDR1 MNHEY and CDR2 SMNVEV (reference sequence). This CDR3 is CASSQSGGTSTDTQYF. In DNA, the CDR3 is TGTGCCAGCAGTCAGAGCGGGGGAACTAGCACAGATACGCAGTATTTT.

The rearrangement links TRBV7-9 to TRBJ1-4; D gene uncertain. Trimming removed 10 bases from V and 0 bases from J, with 15 bases in between. The germline gives CDR1 SEHNR, CDR2 FQNEAQ (reference sequence). The CDR3 has 15 residues. The CDR3 DNA reads as TGTGCCATTATTCCCAGTATTGCAACTAATGAAAAACTGTTTTTT. Translated: CAIIPSIATNEKLFF.

The chain joins TRBV12-3 or TRBV12-4 to TRBJ1-2; D remains unclear. This CDR3 has 13 residues. The germline V and J ends were trimmed by 4 bases and 4 bases, with 10 bases remaining between them. CDR3 in amino acids: CASSSRRGYGYTF. CDR3 coding DNA: TGTGCCAGCAGTTCTCGACGGGGCTATGGCTACACCTTC.

The gene calls are TRBV25-1 and TRBJ1-1; 9 positions agree with TRBD1. The J segment lost 9 bases and the V segment lost 0 bases, leaving 14 bases of the junction unmatched. There are 17 residues in the CDR3. CDR1 is MGHDK, CDR2 SYGVNS, per germline. The DNA of the CDR3 is TGTGCCAGCAGTGAATACCGACTCGGGACAGGGTCGGGCCAAGCTTTCTTT. As protein: CASSEYRLGTGSGQAFF. Combining the CDR3 with reference TRBV25-1 and TRBJ1-1 gives the whole variable domain EADIYQTPRYLVIGTGKKITLECSQTMGHDKMYWYQQDPGMELHLIHYSYGVNSTEKGDLSSESTVSRIRTEHFPLTLESARPSHTSQYLCASSEYRLGTGSGQAFFGQGTRLTVV.

This chain uses TRBV18 with TRBJ2-3; 10 bases line up with TRBD2. Losses at the gene ends were 0 bases for V and 2 bases for J; bases not matched to a gene: 2. The V gene's germline CDR1 is KGHSH and CDR2 LQKENI. This CDR3 contains 16 residues. CDR3 nucleotides: TGTGCCAGCTCACCACCTAGCGGGGGGCTCACAGATACGCAGTATTTT. It translates to CASSPPSGGLTDTQYF.

This clone was counted a single time. This chain connects TRBV6-1 to TRBJ2-2; 10 nucleotides line up with TRBD1. From germline, CDR1 is MNHNS and CDR2 SASEGT. The CDR3 contains 16 residues. V lost 4 bases to trimming and J lost 4 bases; unmatched junction nucleotides: 6. The CDR3, as DNA: TGTGCCAGCAGTGTATTGACAGGGGGCCCCACCGGGGAGCTGTTTTTT. Protein sequence: CASSVLTGGPTGELFF.

V usage is TRBV21-1 and J usage is TRBJ1-5. TRBV21-1 is annotated as a pseudogene. The CDR3 is 14 amino acids. The DNA of the CDR3 is TGTGCCAGCAGCATACGGGCGAACTTGTGGCCCCAGCATTTT. Protein product: CASSIRANLWPQHF.

This rearrangement joins TRBV25-1 to TRBJ1-5; 8 bases align to TRBD1. V gave up 6 bases and J gave up 7 bases; unmatched junction bases: 5. The CDR3 extends over 13 amino acids. CDR1 MGHDK and CDR2 SYGVNS come from the germline V gene. CDR3 in DNA: TGTGCCAGCAGCGGACAGGGCGGGCAGCCCCAGCATTTT. Its protein is CASSGQGGQPQHF.

The count of this clone is one. V usage is TRBV19 and J usage is TRBJ1-3, with a possible D match to TRBD1 (6 bases). The CDR3 consists of 16 residues. In germline, CDR1 is LNHDA, CDR2 SQIVND (reference sequence). V was pared by 7 bases and J by 0 bases, with 16 bases between. The CDR3 DNA follows: TGTGCCAGTATCCTTAACGAGGGGGGCTCTGGAAACACCATATATTTT. Its translation is CASILNEGGSGNTIYF.

The V and J genes are TRBV7-2 and TRBJ2-1; 11 bases align to TRBD2. V shed 4 bases, J shed 9 bases, and the junction held 11 bases outside the gene matches. Germline lookup yields CDR1 SGHTA and CDR2 FQGNSA. The CDR3 length is 16 residues. CDR3: CASSSYNSGGAFEQFF. CDR3 DNA sequence: TGTGCCAGCAGCTCGTACAATAGCGGGGGGGCATTTGAGCAGTTCTTC.

The chain's CDR3 is CASSLGSGGDGYTF. The CDR3 region has the DNA TGTGCCAGCAGCTTAGGGTCTGGGGGCGATGGCTACACCTTC. The chain has TRBV7-9 and TRBJ1-2, with a weak D call TRBD1 (6 bases). The CDR3 extends over 14 amino acids. From germline, CDR1 is SEHNR and CDR2 FQNEAQ (reference sequence). The germline V and J ends were trimmed by 1 base and 6 bases, with 12 bases remaining between them.